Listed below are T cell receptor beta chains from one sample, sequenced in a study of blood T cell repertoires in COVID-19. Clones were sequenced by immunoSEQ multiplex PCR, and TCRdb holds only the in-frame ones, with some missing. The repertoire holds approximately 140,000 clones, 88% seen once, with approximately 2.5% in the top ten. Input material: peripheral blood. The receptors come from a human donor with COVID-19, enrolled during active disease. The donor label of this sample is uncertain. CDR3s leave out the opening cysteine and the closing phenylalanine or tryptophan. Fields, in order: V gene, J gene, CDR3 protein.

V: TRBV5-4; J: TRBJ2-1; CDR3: ASSLDLARRDNEQF
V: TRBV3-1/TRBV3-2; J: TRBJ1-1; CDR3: ASSQRTEAF
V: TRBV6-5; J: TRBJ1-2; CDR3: ASSSLEGVDYGYT
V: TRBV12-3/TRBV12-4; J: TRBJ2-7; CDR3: ASTPGQAYEQY
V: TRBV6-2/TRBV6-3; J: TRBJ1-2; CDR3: ASSLDSADYGYT
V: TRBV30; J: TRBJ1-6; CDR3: AWSVNRDNSPLH
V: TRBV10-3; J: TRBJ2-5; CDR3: AANPGTGVPSQETQY
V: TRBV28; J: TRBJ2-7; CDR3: ASSLGGASSYEQY
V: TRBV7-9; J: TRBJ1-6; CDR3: ASRLTGLENSPLH
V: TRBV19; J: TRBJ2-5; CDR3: ASSVGTPYGVTQY
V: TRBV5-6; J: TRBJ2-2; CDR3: ASSFVANTGELF
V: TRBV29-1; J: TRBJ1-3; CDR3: SAAGQGGNTIY
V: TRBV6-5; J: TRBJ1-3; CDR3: ASSYLGQAAGNTIY
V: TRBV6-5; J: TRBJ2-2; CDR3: ASRPPGGVSGELF
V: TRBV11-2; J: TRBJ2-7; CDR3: ASSLPSGLTSYEQY
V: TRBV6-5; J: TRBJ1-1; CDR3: ASSPRAENTEAF
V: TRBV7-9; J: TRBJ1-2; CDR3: ASSPPDRRSGGYT
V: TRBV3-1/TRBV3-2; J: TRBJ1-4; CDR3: ASSQVSQGLDEKLF
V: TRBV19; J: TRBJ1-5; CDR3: AGTGTVSNQPQH
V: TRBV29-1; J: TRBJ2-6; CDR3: SAGGGTGANVLT
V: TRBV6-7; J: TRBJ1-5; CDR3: ASSYDGAGYSNQPQH
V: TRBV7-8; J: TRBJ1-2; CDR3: ASSLGIGDYGYT
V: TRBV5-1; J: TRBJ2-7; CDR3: ASSTEPGQGYEQY
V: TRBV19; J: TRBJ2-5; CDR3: ASSGRTGWETQY
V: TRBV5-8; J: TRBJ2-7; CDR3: ASSTYTGGLSYEQY
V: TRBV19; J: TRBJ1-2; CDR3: ASSKLSGDKSYGYT
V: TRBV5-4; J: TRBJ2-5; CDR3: ASSSGAGERETQY
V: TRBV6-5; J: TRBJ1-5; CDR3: ASRGTGGNQPQH
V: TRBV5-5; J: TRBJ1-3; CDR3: ASSFWAGGNTIY
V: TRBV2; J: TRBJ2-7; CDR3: ASSDGIEVFYEQY
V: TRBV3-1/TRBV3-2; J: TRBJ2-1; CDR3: ASSQVGSSYNEQF
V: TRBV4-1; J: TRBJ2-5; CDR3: ASSPGGSGTQETQY
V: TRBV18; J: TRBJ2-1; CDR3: ASSPPEPGGFYNEQF
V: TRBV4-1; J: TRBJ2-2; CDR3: ASSQGESLAGTYTGELF
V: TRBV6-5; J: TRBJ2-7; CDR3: ASRSTAYEQY
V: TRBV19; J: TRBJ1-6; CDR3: AISGTGYNSPLH
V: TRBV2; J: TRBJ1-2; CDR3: ASREVGGNYGYT
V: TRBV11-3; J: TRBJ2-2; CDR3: ASPSRQGKVGTGELF
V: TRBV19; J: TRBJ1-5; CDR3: ASSIEDRGNQPQH
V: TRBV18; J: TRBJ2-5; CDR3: ASSRVERTSGGSRETQY
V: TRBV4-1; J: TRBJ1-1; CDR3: ASSRGTVNTEAF
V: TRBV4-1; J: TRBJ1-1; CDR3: ASKQHKPGERTEAF
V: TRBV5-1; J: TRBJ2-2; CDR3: ASSLGGANTGELF
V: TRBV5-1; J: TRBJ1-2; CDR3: ASSTGQIRLRANYGYT
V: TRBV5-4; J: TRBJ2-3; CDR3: ASSLAGRARADTQY
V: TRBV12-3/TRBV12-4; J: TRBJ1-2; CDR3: ASSRDIFYGYT
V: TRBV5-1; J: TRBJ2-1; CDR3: ASSRRGVTNNEQF
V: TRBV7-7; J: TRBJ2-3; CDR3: ASSLGGADTQY
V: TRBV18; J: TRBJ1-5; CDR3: ASSPEGTGGQPQH
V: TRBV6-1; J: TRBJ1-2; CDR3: ASSEHRGLGGYT
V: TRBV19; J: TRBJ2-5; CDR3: ASSISREETQY
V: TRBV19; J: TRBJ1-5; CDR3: ASSTRQGHQPQH
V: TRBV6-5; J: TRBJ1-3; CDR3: ASSYREAGNTIY
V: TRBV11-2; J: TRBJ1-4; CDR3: ASSSRTGSVSTNEKLF
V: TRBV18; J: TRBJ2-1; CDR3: ASSPDSGRIYNEQF